This TCR beta chain stems from a study of T cells after yellow fever vaccination. The overall study: SMART-Seq v4 Ultra Low Input prepared libraries from low-cell fractions. Study observations and caveats: Post-booster reappearance was seen for most primary-vaccination clones (96% CD4, 88% CD8).

TCRdb reprocessed the 5' RACE reads with MiXCR, giving one entry per CDR3 protein. The table includes some 320,000 distinct CDR3 sequences, about 10% detected once. To note about this clonotype: Its antigen is unidentified.

V was clipped by 4 bases and J by 8 bases, with 14 bases between them. CDR1 is MGHDK, CDR2 SYGVNS, per germline. This CDR3 has 14 amino acids. The chain joins TRBV25-1 to TRBJ1-4; possibly TRBD1 for D (5 bases). This TCR was recovered from a man between 18 and 29 years old who received the YFV17D yellow fever vaccine. Specimen: CD4+ T cells sorted from PBMCs, collected 45 days after the yellow fever booster vaccination. The CDR3 sequence: CASSVTGVGEKLFF. CDR3 sequence (DNA): TGTGCCAGCAGTGTTACAGGTGTTGGGGAAAAACTGTTTTTT.